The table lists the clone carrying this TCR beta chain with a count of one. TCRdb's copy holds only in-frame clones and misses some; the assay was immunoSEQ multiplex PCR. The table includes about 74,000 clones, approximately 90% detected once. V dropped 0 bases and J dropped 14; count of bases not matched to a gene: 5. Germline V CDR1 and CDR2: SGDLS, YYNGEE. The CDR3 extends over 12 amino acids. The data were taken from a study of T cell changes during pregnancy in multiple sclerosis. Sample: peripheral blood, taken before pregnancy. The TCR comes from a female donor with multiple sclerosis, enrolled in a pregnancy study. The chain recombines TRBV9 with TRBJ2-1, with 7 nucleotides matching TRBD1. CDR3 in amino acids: CASSVAGTVKFF. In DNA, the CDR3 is TGTGCCAGCAGCGTAGCGGGGACAGTAAAGTTCTTC.